This TCR beta chain was identified in a study of shared clonotypes between healthy human individuals. The study, taken as a whole, reports: Across a handful of donors, naive CD4 shared about 5%, naive CD8 around 3.8%, memory CD4 less than 2.5%, memory CD8 under 0.5%. Large depth notwithstanding, sorted-subset sequencing proved incomplete by rarefaction. Having only a few donors restricted how much genetic and exposure-history diversity was captured. Investigators collected only blood, and repertoires in tissues likely differ.

The method was immunoSEQ multiplex PCR; TCRdb's version includes in-frame clones alone and lacks a portion of them. The sample records 2 million to 2.5 million clones, around 93% being singletons. As defined, naive CD8 cells were CD45RO-negative and positively selected for CCR7, with terminally differentiated effector memory CD45RA+ cells excluded. This CDR3 has 12 amino acids. The V end was cut by 2 bases, the J end by 7 bases, with 9 bases between. From germline, CDR1 is MNHNS and CDR2 SASEGT. For this clone: What it binds is not known.

The receptor was derived from a man younger than 35 in good health. Some clones in this sample may be carry-over from other donors' samples. J is TRBJ2-7 and V is TRBV6-1; D is perhaps TRBD1 (6 bases). The specimen was naive CD8+ T cells from PBMCs. The CDR3 DNA sequence: TGTGCCAGCAGTGAACCTAGGGGGGAGCAGTACTTC. It is translated as CASSEPRGEQYF.